The 26 T cell receptor beta chains given below trace back to one sample, sequenced in a study of early T cells in non-severe SARS-CoV-2 infection. From the 5' RACE reads, TCRdb called clonotypes with MiXCR, one entry per CDR3 protein. Among more than 35,000 distinct CDR3 sequences listed, around 4% were seen once. The sequencing input was whole blood. Receptor source: an adult who was a healthcare worker with PCR-confirmed SARS-CoV-2 infection or an uninfected control (not recorded which).

This clonotype was seen at least ten times. The chain uses TRBV7-9 and TRBJ2-1; 13 nucleotides agree with TRBD2. The J segment lost 1 base and the V segment lost 1 base, leaving 13 bases of the junction unmatched. The CDR3 runs to 21 residues. Looked up from germline, CDR1 is SEHNR and CDR2 is FQNEAQ (reference sequence). DNA for the CDR3: TGTGCCAGCAGCTTAGTGGGGCTGGGACTAGCGGGAAGAGGATCCTACAATGAGCAGTTCTTC. This encodes CASSLVGLGLAGRGSYNEQFF.

This clonotype was seen many times. This CDR3 reads CASSLLALDGYTF. In DNA form, the CDR3 reads TGTGCCAGCAGCTTACTGGCTCTCGATGGCTACACCTTC. V gene TRBV7-9 combines with J gene TRBJ1-2; D unresolved. The germline V and J ends were trimmed by 2 bases and 6 bases, with 10 bases remaining between them. The CDR3 is 13 residues long. The germline V gene encodes CDR1 SEHNR and CDR2 FQNEAQ (reference sequence).

This clonotype was seen only a few times. The V call is TRBV15, the J call TRBJ2-1; 9 positions match TRBD2. The trim removed 1 base at V and 9 bases at J, leaving 10 bases unmatched. Per germline, CDR1 LNHNV and CDR2 YYDKDF (reference sequence). This CDR3 is 16 amino acids long. CDR3 bases: TGTGCCACCAGCAGAGGACTAGCGGCAGAGGGGGGTGAGCAGTTCTTC. This codes for CATSRGLAAEGGEQFF.

V gene TRBV7-3 combines with J gene TRBJ2-3; D not resolved. Trimming pared 3 bases from V and 2 bases from J, leaving 6 bases between. This CDR3 has 13 amino acids. Germline V lookup: CDR1 SGHTA, CDR2 FQGTGA. CDR3 protein: CASSFLSTDTQYF. The CDR3 DNA follows: TGTGCCAGCAGCTTCTTGTCCACAGATACGCAGTATTTT.

This clonotype was counted at least ten times. This sequence joins TRBV7-8 and TRBJ2-2; D gene uncertain. V gave up 2 bases and J gave up 1 base, with 5 bases separating them. The V gene's germline CDR1 is SGHVS and CDR2 FQNEAQ. CDR3 length: 14 residues. CDR3 DNA sequence: TGTGCCAGCAGCTTACAGCGGAACACCGGGGAGCTGTTTTTT. This sequence encodes CASSLQRNTGELFF.

This clonotype was seen many times. The chain couples TRBV5-6 to TRBJ2-7; TRBD1 matches 10 bases. The CDR3 is made up of 15 amino acids. Germline V gene sequence: CDR1 SGHDT, CDR2 YYEEEE. The J segment lost 3 bases and the V segment lost 3 bases, leaving 6 bases of the junction unmatched. Here the CDR3 DNA reads TGTGCCAGCAGCTACGTGGGACAGGGGTACTACGAGCAGTACTTC. Protein: CASSYVGQGYYEQYF.

This clonotype was counted many times. The CDR3 DNA reads TGTGCCATCAGCGGGGCGGGAGGTTCTAACGAGCAGTACGTC. It translates to CAISGAGGSNEQYV. The chain is built from TRBV10-3 and TRBJ2-7; 8 bases map to TRBD2. V dropped 6 bases and J dropped 5; count of bases not matched to a gene: 9. Per germline, CDR1 ENHRY and CDR2 SYGVKD. The CDR3 totals 14 residues.

Comment on this clonotype: Since a much larger clone is just one base distant, this may be a read error. Because the CDR3 is missing its conserved closing phenylalanine or tryptophan, this is likely a read error. The V and J genes are TRBV5-1 and TRBJ2-5; no clear D gene. The germline gives CDR1 SGHRS, CDR2 YFSETQ. The V gene lost 4 bases and the J gene lost 1 base, with 8 bases spanning the gap. This CDR3 is built from 13 residues. The CDR3 loop reads CASSRQSQETQYS. Here the CDR3 DNA reads TGCGCCAGCAGCCGTCAGAGCCAAGAGACCCAGTACTCC.

This clonotype was observed many times. The chain carries TRBV7-2 and TRBJ2-5; 14 bases agree with TRBD2. Germline CDR1 reads SGHTA; CDR2 reads FQGNSA. This CDR3 has 16 residues. The V segment lost 4 bases and the J segment 2 bases; nucleotides outside the gene matches: 3. As DNA, the CDR3 is TGTGCCAGCAGCTCGACTAGCGGGAGGGAACAAGAGACCCAGTACTTC. This gives the protein CASSSTSGREQETQYF.

This clonotype was observed many times. The V gene is TRBV19, the J gene TRBJ2-1; 9 positions match TRBD1. The CDR3 is made up of 14 amino acids. Per the germline V gene, CDR1 is LNHDA and CDR2 is SQIVND (reference sequence). Trimming cost V 7 bases and J 7 bases; bases outside gene matches: 8. CDR3 region: CASIGTGIRNEQFF. CDR3 nucleotide sequence: TGTGCCAGTATTGGGACAGGGATTAGGAATGAGCAGTTCTTC.

This sequence joins TRBV5-6 and TRBJ1-2; D is possibly TRBD1 (6 bases). This CDR3 region has 15 residues. The V and J ends lost 4 bases and 3 bases respectively, with 16 bases between them. Germline CDR1 is SGHDT and CDR2 is YYEEEE. The CDR3 nucleotides read TGTGCCAGCAGCCGCAGGGGAGTGTTTTACTATGGCTACACCTTC. Translating gives CASSRRGVFYYGYTF.

This clonotype appeared many times. The chain is built from TRBV10-2 and TRBJ2-7; 8 bases are a match to TRBD2. V shed 3 bases and J 5 bases; nucleotides not matched to a gene: 9. This CDR3 comprises 15 residues. Germline assignment: CDR1 WSHSY and CDR2 SAAADI. The CDR3: CASSDPAGGVDEQYF. The DNA for the CDR3 is TGCGCCAGCAGTGATCCCGCGGGAGGAGTGGACGAGCAGTACTTC.

This chain uses TRBV20-1 with TRBJ2-3; tentative D call: TRBD2 (5 bases). V was clipped by 7 bases and J by 2 bases, with 19 bases between them. CDR1 is DFQATT and CDR2 is SNEGSKA in the germline V gene (reference sequence). The CDR3 totals 15 residues. The CDR3 DNA reads TGCAGTGGAGGGTTTGGGGTACGGGTCACAGATACGCAGTATTTT. As protein: CSGGFGVRVTDTQYF.

This clonotype was detected ten times or more. The chain joins TRBV19 to TRBJ2-1, with 8 bases lining up with TRBD2. CDR3 length equals 15 residues. With V trimmed by 0 bases and J by 6 bases, 4 bases remained unmatched. The germline CDR1 and CDR2 sequences are LNHDA and SQIVND (reference sequence). The CDR3 loop is CASSIDREGPNEQFF. In DNA, the CDR3 is TGTGCCAGTAGTATAGATCGGGAGGGCCCCAATGAGCAGTTCTTC.

This clonotype has ten or more counts. V and J are TRBV12-3 or TRBV12-4 and TRBJ1-2, with D possibly being TRBD1 (5 bases). The CDR3 spans 14 residues. V was trimmed by 7 bases and J by 4 bases, leaving 16 bases between them. The CDR3 DNA follows: TGTGCCAGCACCGGGGGGGGAGTTGTCTATGGCTACACCTTC. It translates to CASTGGGVVYGYTF.

This clonotype has a count of ten or more. The gene calls are TRBV7-2 and TRBJ2-5; TRBD2 aligns across 12 bases. CDR3 size: 16 residues. The germline gives CDR1 SGHTA, CDR2 FQGNSA. V shed 5 bases and J 5 bases; nucleotides not matched to a gene: 9. CDR3 nucleotide sequence: TGTGCCAGCAGCCTACCTAGCGGGAGGGCCCGGGAGACCCAGTACTTC. Its translation: CASSLPSGRARETQYF.

This clonotype has a count of ten or more. The chain is built from TRBV10-3 and TRBJ2-7; a weak D match, TRBD2 (6 bases). Germline V lookup: CDR1 ENHRY, CDR2 SYGVKD. The CDR3 contains 15 residues. The V end was cut by 0 bases, the J end by 3 bases, with 12 bases between. The CDR3 coding sequence is TGTGCCATCAGTGAGTCGGGGGGTTCAATCTACGAGCAGTACTTC. It translates to CAISESGGSIYEQYF.

This clonotype was seen repeatedly, ten times or more. The chain links TRBV29-1 to TRBJ1-1, with 7 bases that match TRBD1. Looked up from germline, CDR1 is SQVTM and CDR2 is ANQGSEA. The CDR3 has 14 residues. The V and J ends lost 6 bases and 1 base, in that order; junction bases with no gene match: 8. CDR3 protein: CSVETGQTNTEAFF. CDR3 DNA: TGCAGCGTAGAGACGGGACAGACGAACACTGAAGCTTTCTTT.

Many counts were recorded for this clonotype. V usage is TRBV20-1 and J usage is TRBJ2-1; the D gene is possibly TRBD1 (5 bases). The CDR3 spans 14 residues. Trimming removed 0 bases at V and 8 bases at J, with 14 bases between. Germline CDR1 reads DFQATT; CDR2 reads SNEGSKA (reference sequence). Here the CDR3 reads CSARELGPRDEQFF. CDR3 DNA: TGCAGTGCTAGAGAACTGGGGCCCCGCGATGAGCAGTTCTTC.

This clonotype was observed at least ten times. The CDR3 DNA sequence: TGCAGCGTTCGGGGGACGGGAGAGACCCAGTACTTC. Protein product: CSVRGTGETQYF. The genes are TRBV29-1 and TRBJ2-5, with a tentative D call TRBD2 (6 bases). Germline CDR1 reads SQVTM; CDR2 reads ANQGSEA. The CDR3 sequence is 12 residues long. The V end was cut by 5 bases, the J end by 4 bases, with 11 bases between.

This clonotype has a count of ten or more. The chain has TRBV9 and TRBJ2-5, with D possibly being TRBD2 (5 bases). CDR1 and CDR2 from the germline V gene are SGDLS and YYNGEE. This CDR3 region has 15 residues. The V end was cut by 0 bases, the J end by 0 bases, with 9 bases between. The CDR3 sequence is CASSVDRGNQETQYF. In DNA form, the CDR3 reads TGTGCCAGCAGCGTAGATCGGGGAAACCAAGAGACCCAGTACTTC. Full variable domain (outside the CDR3, taken from reference TRBV9 and TRBJ2-5): DSGVTQTPKHLITATGQRVTLRCSPRSGDLSVYWYQQSLDQGLQFLIQYYNGEERAKGNILERFSAQQFPDLHSELNLSSLELGDSALYFCASSVDRGNQETQYFGPGTRLLVL.

This clonotype showed up many times. The V gene is TRBV27, the J gene TRBJ2-1; 7 positions match TRBD1. Trimming removed 8 bases from V and 5 bases from J; junction bases left unmatched: 12. Germline loops: CDR1 MNHEY, CDR2 SMNVEV (reference sequence). The CDR3 runs 15 residues. The CDR3 coding sequence is TGTGCCAGCTGCGCCCAGGGGGTTGGTCACAATGAGCAGTTCTTC. Protein product: CASCAQGVGHNEQFF.

This clonotype has a count of ten or more. The rearrangement links TRBV7-6 to TRBJ2-1; no firm D call. The CDR3 has 11 residues. Germline-derived CDR1 and CDR2 are SGHVS and FNYEAQ. V lost 4 bases and J 10 bases, leaving 8 bases between the germline ends. CDR3 region: CASSSREEQFF. In nucleotides, the CDR3 is TGTGCCAGCAGCTCTCGAGAGGAGCAGTTCTTC.

This clonotype was counted many times. The chain employs TRBV10-3 and TRBJ1-1, with D perhaps matching TRBD1 (6 bases). V was shortened by 3 bases and J by 2 bases, with 7 bases between the two germline ends. Germline values: CDR1 ENHRY, CDR2 SYGVKD. The CDR3 loop spans 13 amino acids. The CDR3 reads CAISDRGNTEAFF. The CDR3 DNA is TGTGCCATCAGTGACAGGGGCAACACTGAAGCTTTCTTT.

This clonotype was seen ten or more times. The chain has TRBV5-1 and TRBJ2-7; the D gene is possibly TRBD2 (5 bases). The CDR3 runs to 13 residues. Germline loops: CDR1 SGHRS, CDR2 YFSETQ. The V end was cut by 5 bases, the J end by 4 bases, with 13 bases between. In DNA form, the CDR3 reads TGCGCCAGCAGACGAGGGTTCGGGTACGAGCAGTACGTC. Its protein is CASRRGFGYEQYV.

This clonotype was counted at least ten times. The chain uses TRBV6-6 and TRBJ2-3; D perhaps matches TRBD2 (5 bases). Trimming pared 6 bases from V and 5 bases from J, leaving 9 bases between. The CDR3 is 12 residues long. Germline CDR1 and CDR2: MNHNY and SVGAGI (reference sequence). The CDR3, as DNA: TGTGCCAGCAGCCGACTAAAAGATACGCAGTATTTT. It yields the protein CASSRLKDTQYF.